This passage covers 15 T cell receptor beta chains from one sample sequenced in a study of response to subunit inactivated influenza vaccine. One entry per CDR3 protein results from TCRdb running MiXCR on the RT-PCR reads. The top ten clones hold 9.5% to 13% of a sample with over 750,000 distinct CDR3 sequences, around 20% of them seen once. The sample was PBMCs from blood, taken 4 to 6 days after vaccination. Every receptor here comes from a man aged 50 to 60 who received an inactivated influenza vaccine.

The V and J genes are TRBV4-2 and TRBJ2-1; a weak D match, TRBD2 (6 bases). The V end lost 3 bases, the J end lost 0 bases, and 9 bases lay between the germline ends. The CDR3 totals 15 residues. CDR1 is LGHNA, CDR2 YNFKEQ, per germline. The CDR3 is CASSHSGVSYNEQFF. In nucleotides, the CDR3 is TGTGCCAGCAGCCATAGCGGCGTCTCCTACAATGAGCAGTTCTTC.

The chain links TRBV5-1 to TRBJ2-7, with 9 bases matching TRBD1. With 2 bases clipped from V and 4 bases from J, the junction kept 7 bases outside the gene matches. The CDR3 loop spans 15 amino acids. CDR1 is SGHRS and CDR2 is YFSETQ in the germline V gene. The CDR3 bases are TGCGCCAGCAGCTTATTTTCAGGACAGGGGTACGAGCAGTACTTC. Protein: CASSLFSGQGYEQYF.

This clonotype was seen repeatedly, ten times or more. CDR3 DNA sequence: TGTGCCAGCAGTTACTCGATAGTGCGGGGCACCTACGAGCAGTACTTC. This codes for CASSYSIVRGTYEQYF. V and J are TRBV6-5 and TRBJ2-7, with D tentatively TRBD2 (6 bases). The CDR3 covers 16 residues. V was cut by 0 bases and J by 2 bases, with 14 bases left in between. Germline CDR1 reads MNHEY; CDR2 reads SVGAGI.

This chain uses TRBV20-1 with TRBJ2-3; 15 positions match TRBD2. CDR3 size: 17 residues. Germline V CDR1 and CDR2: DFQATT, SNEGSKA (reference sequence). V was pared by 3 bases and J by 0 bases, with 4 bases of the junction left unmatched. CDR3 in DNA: TGCAGTGCTAGGGGGACTAGCGGGGGGACTAGCACAGATACGCAGTATTTT. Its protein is CSARGTSGGTSTDTQYF.

The CDR3 reads CASSYSISGEQFF. CDR3 DNA sequence: TGTGCCAGCAGTTACTCGATTAGCGGGGAGCAGTTCTTC. The chain uses TRBV6-5 and TRBJ2-1; 7 bases align to TRBD2. Unmatched junction bases numbered 3, after V lost 0 bases and J lost 10 bases. Germline V gene lookup returns CDR1 MNHEY and CDR2 SVGAGI. CDR3 length equals 13 residues.

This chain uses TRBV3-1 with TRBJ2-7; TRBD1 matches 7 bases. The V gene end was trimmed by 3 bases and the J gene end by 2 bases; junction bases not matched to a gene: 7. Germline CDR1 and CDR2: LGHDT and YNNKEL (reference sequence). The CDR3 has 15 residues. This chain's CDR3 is CASSHPGTVAYEQYF. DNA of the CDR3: TGTGCCAGCAGCCACCCCGGGACAGTCGCCTACGAGCAGTACTTC.

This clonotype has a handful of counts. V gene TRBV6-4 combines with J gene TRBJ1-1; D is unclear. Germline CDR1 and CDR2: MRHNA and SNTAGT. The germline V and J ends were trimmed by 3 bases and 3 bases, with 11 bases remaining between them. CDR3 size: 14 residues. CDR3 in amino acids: CASSEGSWDTEAFF. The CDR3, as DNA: TGTGCCAGCAGTGAGGGATCTTGGGACACTGAAGCTTTCTTT.

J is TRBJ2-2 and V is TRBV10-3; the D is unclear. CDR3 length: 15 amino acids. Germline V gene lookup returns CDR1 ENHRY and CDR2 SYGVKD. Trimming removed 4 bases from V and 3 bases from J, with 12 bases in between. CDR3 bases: TGTGCCATCAGTGTACAGCCTACACACACCGGGGAGCTGTTTTTT. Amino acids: CAISVQPTHTGELFF.

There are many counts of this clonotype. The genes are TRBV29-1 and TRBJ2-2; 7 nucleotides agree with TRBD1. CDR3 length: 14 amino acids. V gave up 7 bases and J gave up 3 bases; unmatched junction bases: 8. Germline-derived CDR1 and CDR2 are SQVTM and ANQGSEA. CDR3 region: CSATRDSYTGELFF. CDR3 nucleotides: TGCAGCGCCACCCGGGACAGTTACACCGGGGAGCTGTTTTTT.

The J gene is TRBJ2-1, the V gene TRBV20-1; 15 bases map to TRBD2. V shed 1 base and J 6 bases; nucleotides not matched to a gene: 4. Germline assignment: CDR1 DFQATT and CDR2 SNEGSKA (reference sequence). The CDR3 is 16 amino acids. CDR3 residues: CSARAGTSGRSNEQFF. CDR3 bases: TGCAGTGCTAGAGCCGGGACTAGCGGGAGGAGCAATGAGCAGTTCTTC.

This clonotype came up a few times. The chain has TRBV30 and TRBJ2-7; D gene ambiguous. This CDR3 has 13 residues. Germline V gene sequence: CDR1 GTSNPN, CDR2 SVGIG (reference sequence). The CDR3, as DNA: TGTGCGAGCATCAATGCAGGCTCCTACGAGCAGTACTTC. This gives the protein CASINAGSYEQYF.

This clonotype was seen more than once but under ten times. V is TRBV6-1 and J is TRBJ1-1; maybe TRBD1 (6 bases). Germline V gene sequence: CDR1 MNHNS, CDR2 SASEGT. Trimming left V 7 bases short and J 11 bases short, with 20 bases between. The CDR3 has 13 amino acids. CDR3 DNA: TGTGCCAGCACCTATGTAGGGGGATGGTATGCTTTCTTT. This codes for CASTYVGGWYAFF.

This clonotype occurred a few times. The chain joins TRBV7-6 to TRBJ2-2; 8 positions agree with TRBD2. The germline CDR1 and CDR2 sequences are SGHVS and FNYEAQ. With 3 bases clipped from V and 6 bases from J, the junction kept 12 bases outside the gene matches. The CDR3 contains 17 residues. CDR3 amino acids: CASSLDESGRSAGELFF. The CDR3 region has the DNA TGTGCCAGCAGCTTGGACGAGAGCGGGAGATCGGCCGGGGAGCTGTTTTTT.

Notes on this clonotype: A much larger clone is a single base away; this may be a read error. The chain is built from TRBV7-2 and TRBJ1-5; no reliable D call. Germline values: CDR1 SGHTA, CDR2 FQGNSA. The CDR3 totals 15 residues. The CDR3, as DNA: TGTGCCAGCAGCCCCGAAGTGGCTACCCATCAGCCCCACCATTTT. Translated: CASSPEVATHQPHHF.

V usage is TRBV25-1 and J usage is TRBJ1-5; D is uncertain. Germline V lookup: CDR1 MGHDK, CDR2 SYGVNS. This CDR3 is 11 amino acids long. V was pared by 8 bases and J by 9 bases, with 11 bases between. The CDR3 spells CASGLMGPQHF. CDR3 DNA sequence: TGTGCCAGCGGGTTGATGGGGCCCCAGCATTTT.